This TCR beta chain was observed in a study of blood T cell repertoires in COVID-19. Study-level background: Sources were T cells, B-cell-depleted T cells, or PBMCs; the material itself was cDNA or gDNA.

Germline loops: CDR1 SGHAT, CDR2 FQDESV (reference sequence). This CDR3 region has 12 residues. Deletions cut 5 bases from V and 2 bases from J, with 7 bases between. Repertoires were generated with immunoSEQ multiplex PCR, while TCRdb's copy carries only in-frame clones and drops some. Of a few hundred thousand clones listed, approximately 78% are singletons. The chain couples TRBV11-1 to TRBJ2-7; no firm D call. Material: peripheral blood. The receptor was isolated from a woman at least 80 years old with COVID-19, enrolled during active disease. The CDR3 region is CASSQETYEQYF. Written as DNA, the CDR3 is TGTGCCAGCAGCCAGGAAACCTACGAGCAGTACTTC.